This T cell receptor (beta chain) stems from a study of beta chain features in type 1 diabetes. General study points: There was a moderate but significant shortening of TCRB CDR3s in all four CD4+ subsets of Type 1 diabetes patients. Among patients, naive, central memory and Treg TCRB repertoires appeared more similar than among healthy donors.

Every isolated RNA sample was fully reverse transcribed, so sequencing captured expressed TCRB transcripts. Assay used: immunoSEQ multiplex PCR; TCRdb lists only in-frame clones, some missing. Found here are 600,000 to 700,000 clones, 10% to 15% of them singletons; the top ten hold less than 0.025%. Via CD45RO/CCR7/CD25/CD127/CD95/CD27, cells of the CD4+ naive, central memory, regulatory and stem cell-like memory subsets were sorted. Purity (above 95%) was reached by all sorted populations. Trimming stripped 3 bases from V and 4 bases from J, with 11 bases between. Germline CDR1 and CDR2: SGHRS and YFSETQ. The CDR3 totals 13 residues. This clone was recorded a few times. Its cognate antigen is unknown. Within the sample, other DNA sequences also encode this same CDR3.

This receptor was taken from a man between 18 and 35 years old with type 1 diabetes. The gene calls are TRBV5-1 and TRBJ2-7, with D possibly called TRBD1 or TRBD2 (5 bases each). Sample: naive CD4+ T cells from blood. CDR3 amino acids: CASSSGTGYEQYF. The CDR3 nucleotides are TGCGCCAGCAGCTCTGGGACCGGTTACGAGCAGTACTTC.